A single sample gave rise to the 19 T cell receptor beta chains below, sequenced in a study of T cell responses to AZD1222 COVID-19 vaccine. Repertoires were generated with immunoSEQ multiplex PCR, while TCRdb's copy carries only in-frame clones and drops some. Among about 260,000 clones listed, 85% to 95% were seen once. The sequencing used peripheral blood, collected on day 0 of AZD1222 vaccination. All receptors derive from an adult in good health.

V is TRBV9 and J is TRBJ1-1, with D possibly matching TRBD1 (6 bases). Trimming removed 1 base from V and 4 bases from J, with 14 bases in between. The CDR3 runs to 15 residues. The germline gives CDR1 SGDLS, CDR2 YYNGEE. The CDR3 DNA reads as TGTGCCAGCAGCGTAATGGGGGGCACCGGCACTGAAGCTTTCTTT. This sequence encodes CASSVMGGTGTEAFF.

This sequence joins TRBV18 and TRBJ1-3, with D possibly matching TRBD1 (5 bases). This CDR3 is built from 17 residues. The V end was cut by 1 base, the J end by 0 bases, with 13 bases between. Germline V lookup: CDR1 KGHSH, CDR2 LQKENI. CDR3 nucleotide sequence: TGTGCCAGCTCACCACGCTGGGGGGGACTCTCTGGAAACACCATATATTTT. This translates into CASSPRWGGLSGNTIYF.

The rearrangement links TRBV6-5 to TRBJ1-1, with unresolved D. Germline V gene sequence: CDR1 MNHEY, CDR2 SVGAGI. The V and J ends lost 8 bases and 0 bases respectively, with 13 bases between them. This CDR3 has 14 residues. The CDR3 here is CASLPAGVNTEAFF. CDR3 bases: TGTGCCAGCCTGCCGGCGGGAGTGAACACTGAAGCTTTCTTT.

This chain joins TRBV18 and TRBJ2-1; unclear D gene. Per germline, CDR1 KGHSH and CDR2 LQKENI. The CDR3 is 12 residues long. V was clipped by 3 bases and J by 6 bases, with 6 bases between them. The CDR3 sequence: CASSPERNEQFF. The CDR3 nucleotides are TGTGCCAGCTCACCTGAGCGCAATGAGCAGTTCTTC. Full variable domain (missing parts from reference TRBV18 and TRBJ2-1): NAGVMQNPRHLVRRRGQEARLRCSPMKGHSHVYWYRQLPEEGLKFMVYLQKENIIDESGMPKERFSAEFPKEGPSILRIQQVVRGDSAAYFCASSPERNEQFFGPGTRLTVL.

The CDR3 region is CASSLEPGVNTEAFF. CDR3 nucleotide sequence: TGTGCCAGCAGCTTAGAGCCGGGGGTGAACACTGAAGCTTTCTTT. The chain couples TRBV11-2 to TRBJ1-1; D might be TRBD1 (5 bases). Per the germline V gene, CDR1 is SGHAT and CDR2 is FQNNGV. Trimming removed 0 bases from V and 0 bases from J, with 8 bases in between. The length of the CDR3 is 15 residues.

This clone was seen a single time. The chain has TRBV27 and TRBJ1-6; possibly TRBD1 for D (6 bases). This CDR3 is built from 15 residues. Germline CDR1 is MNHEY and CDR2 is SMNVEV (reference sequence). Trimming left V 2 bases short and J 9 bases short, with 14 bases between. CDR3 residues: CASSLQGIVGSPLHF. The CDR3 nucleotides are TGTGCCAGCAGTTTACAGGGGATCGTTGGTTCACCCCTCCACTTT.

This chain joins TRBV19 and TRBJ1-6; TRBD1 matches 11 bases. This CDR3 is 16 amino acids long. CDR1 is LNHDA, CDR2 SQIVND, per germline (reference sequence). Unmatched junction bases numbered 1, after V lost 5 bases and J lost 1 base. This CDR3 is CASSGQGASYNSPLHF. As DNA, the CDR3 is TGTGCCAGTAGTGGACAGGGGGCGTCCTATAATTCACCCCTCCACTTT.

The chain uses TRBV5-1 and TRBJ2-3; 8 bases agree with TRBD2. V gave up 4 bases and J gave up 6 bases; unmatched junction bases: 10. The CDR3 loop spans 15 amino acids. CDR1 and CDR2 (germline): SGHRS, YFSETQ. Here the CDR3 DNA reads TGCGCCAGCAGCAAGGACCCGGGACTAGTCGATACGCAGTATTTT. It codes for CASSKDPGLVDTQYF.

The rearrangement joins TRBV28 to TRBJ1-2; D not certain. The germline gives CDR1 MDHEN, CDR2 SYDVKM. V shed 7 bases and J shed 4 bases, with 13 bases lying between them. This CDR3 has 13 residues. In nucleotides, the CDR3 is TGTGCCAGCACAAGGATGGTGGTCTATGGCTACACCTTC. Translated, it gives CASTRMVVYGYTF.

The genes are TRBV3-1 (or the pseudogene TRBV3-2) and TRBJ1-1; TRBD1 is a possible D gene (5 bases). This CDR3 has 14 residues. V was cut by 0 bases and J by 4 bases, with 9 bases left in between. Germline CDR1 is LGHDT and CDR2 is YNNKEL (reference sequence). CDR3 in DNA: TGTGCCAGCAGCCAAGAATGGGGGGGCACTGAAGCTTTCTTT. It yields the protein CASSQEWGGTEAFF.

This chain joins TRBV6-6 and TRBJ2-1; D might be TRBD1 (6 bases). V was cut by 2 bases and J by 4 bases, with 6 bases left in between. The CDR3 covers 13 residues. Germline V gives CDR1 MNHNY, CDR2 SVGAGI (reference sequence). The CDR3 sequence is CASSYGQYNEQFF. The CDR3 coding sequence is TGTGCCAGCAGTTACGGACAGTACAATGAGCAGTTCTTC.

The chain is built from TRBV28 and TRBJ1-1, with a possible D match to TRBD1 (6 bases). CDR3 size: 14 residues. The germline V and J ends were trimmed by 4 bases and 4 bases, with 13 bases remaining between them. In germline, CDR1 is MDHEN, CDR2 SYDVKM. In DNA, the CDR3 is TGTGCCAGCAGTTCCAGGGGATCGCGCACTGAAGCTTTCTTT. Protein product: CASSSRGSRTEAFF.

The chain joins TRBV5-4 to TRBJ1-1; D ambiguous. CDR3 size: 15 residues. Trimming took 0 bases from V and 3 from J, leaving 12 bases between them. Germline V lookup: CDR1 SGHNT, CDR2 YYREEE (reference sequence). CDR3 nucleotide sequence: TGTGCCAGCAGCTTGGAAACACACTCCTACACTGAAGCTTTCTTT. Protein: CASSLETHSYTEAFF. Supplemented by reference TRBV5-4 and TRBJ1-1, the full variable domain reads ETGVTQSPTHLIKTRGQQVTLRCSSQSGHNTVSWYQQALGQGPQFIFQYYREEENGRGNFPPRFSGLQFPNYSSELNVNALELDDSALYLCASSLETHSYTEAFFGQGTRLTVV.

The V and J genes are TRBV7-8 and TRBJ2-1; TRBD2 matches at 16 bases. The CDR3 is made up of 17 amino acids. CDR1 is SGHVS and CDR2 is FQNEAQ in the germline V gene. Losses at the gene ends were 5 bases for V and 10 bases for J; bases not matched to a gene: 11. Written as DNA, the CDR3 is TGTGCCAGCAGCGCACCGGGACTAGCGGGAGGGCCAGGGGAGCAGTTCTTC. This encodes CASSAPGLAGGPGEQFF.

The V gene is TRBV7-9, the J gene TRBJ2-4; the match to TRBD2 covers 9 bases. CDR1 and CDR2 from the germline V gene are SEHNR and FQNEAQ (reference sequence). With 1 base clipped from V and 7 bases from J, the junction kept 11 bases outside the gene matches. This CDR3 spans 17 amino acids. In nucleotides, the CDR3 is TGTGCCAGCAGCTTAGTCATGGCGGGAGGGCCAGGGAACATTCAGTACTTC. Translating it yields CASSLVMAGGPGNIQYF.

This chain uses TRBV5-4 with TRBJ2-1, with TRBD2 identical over 11 bases. The V and J ends lost 4 bases and 2 bases, in that order; junction bases with no gene match: 5. Germline V gene sequence: CDR1 SGHNT, CDR2 YYREEE (reference sequence). The CDR3 has 16 residues. DNA of the CDR3: TGTGCCAGCAGCCCAGGACTAGCGGGTGCCTACAATGAGCAGTTCTTC. Translating gives CASSPGLAGAYNEQFF.

The rearrangement uses TRBV7-2 and TRBJ2-7, with D possibly being TRBD2 (5 bases). Germline V gives CDR1 SGHTA, CDR2 FQGNSA. V shed 3 bases and J shed 2 bases, with 8 bases lying between them. The CDR3 consists of 13 residues. CDR3 residues: CASSLPGTYEQYF. CDR3 nucleotides: TGTGCCAGCAGCTTGCCGGGGACCTACGAGCAGTACTTC.

V usage is TRBV28 and J usage is TRBJ1-2, with D tentatively TRBD1 (5 bases). Germline-derived CDR1 and CDR2 are MDHEN and SYDVKM. The CDR3 loop spans 14 amino acids. V was shortened by 2 bases and J by 6 bases, with 13 bases between the two germline ends. In DNA, the CDR3 is TGTGCCAGCAGTTTACTGCTCAGGGTCCATGGCTACACCTTC. This codes for CASSLLLRVHGYTF.

The chain employs TRBV7-2 and TRBJ1-2, with D unresolved. Between the trimmed V and J ends, which lost 0 bases and 8 bases, there was a span of 7 bases. Germline V CDR1 and CDR2: SGHTA, FQGNSA. This CDR3 comprises 12 residues. The CDR3 bases are TGTGCCAGCAGCTTAGCGGGATGGGGCTACACCTTC. Translating gives CASSLAGWGYTF.